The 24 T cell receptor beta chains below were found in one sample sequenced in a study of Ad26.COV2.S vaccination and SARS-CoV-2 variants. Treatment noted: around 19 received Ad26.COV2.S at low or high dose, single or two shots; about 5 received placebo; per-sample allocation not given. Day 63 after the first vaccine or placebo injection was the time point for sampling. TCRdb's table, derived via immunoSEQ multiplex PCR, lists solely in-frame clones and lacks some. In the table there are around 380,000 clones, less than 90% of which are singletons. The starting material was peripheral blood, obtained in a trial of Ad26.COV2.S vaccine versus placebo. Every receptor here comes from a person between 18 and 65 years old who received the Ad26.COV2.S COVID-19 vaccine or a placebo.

The CDR3 DNA sequence: TGTGCCAGCAGCTTGGGGGGGTTGAACTATGGCTACACCTTC. It encodes CASSLGGLNYGYTF. The V gene is TRBV7-9, the J gene TRBJ1-2, with D possibly being TRBD1 (5 bases). CDR3 length equals 14 residues. Germline-derived CDR1 and CDR2 are SEHNR and FQNEAQ (reference sequence). Trimming shortened V by 3 bases and J by 2 bases, and 10 bases separated the two germline ends.

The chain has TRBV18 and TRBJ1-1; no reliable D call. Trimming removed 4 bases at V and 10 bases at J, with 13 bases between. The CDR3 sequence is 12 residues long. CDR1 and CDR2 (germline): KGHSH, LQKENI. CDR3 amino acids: CASSLGNQLAFF. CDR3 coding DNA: TGTGCCAGCTCACTAGGGAATCAATTAGCTTTCTTT.

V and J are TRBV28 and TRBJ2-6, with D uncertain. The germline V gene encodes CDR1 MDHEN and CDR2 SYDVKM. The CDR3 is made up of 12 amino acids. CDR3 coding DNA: TGTGCAGTCGGGTCCGGGGCCAACGTCCTGACTTTC. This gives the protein CAVGSGANVLTF.

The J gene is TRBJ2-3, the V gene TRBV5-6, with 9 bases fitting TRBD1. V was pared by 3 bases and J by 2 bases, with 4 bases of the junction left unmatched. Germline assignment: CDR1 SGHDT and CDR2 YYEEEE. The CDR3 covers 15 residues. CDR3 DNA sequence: TGTGCCAGCAGCTCCGGGACAGGGATCACAGATACGCAGTATTTT. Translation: CASSSGTGITDTQYF.

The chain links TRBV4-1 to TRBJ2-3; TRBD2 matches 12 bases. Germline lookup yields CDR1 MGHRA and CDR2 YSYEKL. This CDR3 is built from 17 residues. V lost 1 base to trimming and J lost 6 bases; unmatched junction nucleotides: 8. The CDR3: CASSQARTSGDSDTQYF. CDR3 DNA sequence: TGCGCCAGCAGCCAAGCGAGGACTAGCGGGGATTCCGATACGCAGTATTTT.

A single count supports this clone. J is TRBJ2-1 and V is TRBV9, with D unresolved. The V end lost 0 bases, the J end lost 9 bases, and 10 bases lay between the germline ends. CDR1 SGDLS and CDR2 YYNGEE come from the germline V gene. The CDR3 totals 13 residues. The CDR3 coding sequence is TGTGCCAGCAGCGTAGAGTTGGGTCCTGAGCAGTTCTTC. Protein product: CASSVELGPEQFF.

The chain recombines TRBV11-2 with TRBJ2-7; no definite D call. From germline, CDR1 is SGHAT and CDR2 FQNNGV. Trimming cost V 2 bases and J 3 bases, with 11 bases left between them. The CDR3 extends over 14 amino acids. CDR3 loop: CASSLSRQVYEQYF. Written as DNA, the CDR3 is TGTGCCAGCAGCTTATCCCGGCAAGTCTACGAGCAGTACTTC. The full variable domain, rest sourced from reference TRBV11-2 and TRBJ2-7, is EAGVAQSPRYKIIEKRQSVAFWCNPISGHATLYWYQQILGQGPKLLIQFQNNGVVDDSQLPKDRFSAERLKGVDSTLKIQPAKLEDSAVYLCASSLSRQVYEQYFGPGTRLTVT.

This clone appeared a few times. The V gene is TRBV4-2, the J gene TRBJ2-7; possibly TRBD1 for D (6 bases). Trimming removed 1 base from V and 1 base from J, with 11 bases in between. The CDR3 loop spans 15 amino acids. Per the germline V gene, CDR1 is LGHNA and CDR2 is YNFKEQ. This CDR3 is CASSQATGQSYEQYF. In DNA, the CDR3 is TGTGCCAGCAGCCAAGCCACAGGACAGTCCTACGAGCAGTACTTC.

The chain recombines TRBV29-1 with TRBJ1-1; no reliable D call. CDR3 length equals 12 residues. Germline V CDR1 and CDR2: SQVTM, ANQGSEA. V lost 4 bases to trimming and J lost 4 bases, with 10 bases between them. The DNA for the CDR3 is TGCAGCGTTGTCCTATTACGCACTGAAGCTTTCTTT. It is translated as CSVVLLRTEAFF.

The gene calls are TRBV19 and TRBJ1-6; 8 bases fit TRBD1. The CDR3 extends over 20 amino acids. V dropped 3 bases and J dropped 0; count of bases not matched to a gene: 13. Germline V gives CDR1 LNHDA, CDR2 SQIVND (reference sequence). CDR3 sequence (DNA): TGTGCCAGTAGTATTGGGTCCGCAGGGGGCGTGAGCTCCTATAATTCACCCCTCCACTTT. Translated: CASSIGSAGGVSSYNSPLHF.

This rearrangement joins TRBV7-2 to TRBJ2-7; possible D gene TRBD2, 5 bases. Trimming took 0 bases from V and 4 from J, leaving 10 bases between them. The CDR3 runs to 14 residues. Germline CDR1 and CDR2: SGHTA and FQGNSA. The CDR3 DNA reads TGTGCCAGCAGCTTAGCTTTGGAGGCATACGAGCAGTACTTC. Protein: CASSLALEAYEQYF. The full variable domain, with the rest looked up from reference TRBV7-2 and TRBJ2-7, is GAGVSQSPSNKVTEKGKDVELRCDPISGHTALYWYRQSLGQGLEFLIYFQGNSAPDKSGLPSDRFSAERTGGSVSTLTIQRTQQEDSAVYLCASSLALEAYEQYFGPGTRLTVT.

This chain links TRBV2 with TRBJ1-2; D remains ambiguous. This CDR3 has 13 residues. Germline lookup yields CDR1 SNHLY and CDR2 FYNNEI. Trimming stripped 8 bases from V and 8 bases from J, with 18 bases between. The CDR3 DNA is TGTGCCAGCTCCCCGTGGGAGGGCGCCGGCTACACCTTC. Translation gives CASSPWEGAGYTF.

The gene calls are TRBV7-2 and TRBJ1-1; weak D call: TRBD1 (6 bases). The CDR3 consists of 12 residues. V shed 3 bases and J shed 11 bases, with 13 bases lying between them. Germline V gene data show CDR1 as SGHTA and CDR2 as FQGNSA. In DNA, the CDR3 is TGTGCCAGCAGCTTCACTACAGGGAGGGCTTTCTTT. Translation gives CASSFTTGRAFF.

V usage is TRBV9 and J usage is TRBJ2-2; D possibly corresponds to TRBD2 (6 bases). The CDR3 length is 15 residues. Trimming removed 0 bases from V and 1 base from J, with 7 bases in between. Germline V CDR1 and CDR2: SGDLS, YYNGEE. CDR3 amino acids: CASSVGGVNTGELFF. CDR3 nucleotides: TGTGCCAGCAGCGTAGGCGGGGTGAACACCGGGGAGCTGTTTTTT. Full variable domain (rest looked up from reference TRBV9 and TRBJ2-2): DSGVTQTPKHLITATGQRVTLRCSPRSGDLSVYWYQQSLDQGLQFLIQYYNGEERAKGNILERFSAQQFPDLHSELNLSSLELGDSALYFCASSVGGVNTGELFFGEGSRLTVL.

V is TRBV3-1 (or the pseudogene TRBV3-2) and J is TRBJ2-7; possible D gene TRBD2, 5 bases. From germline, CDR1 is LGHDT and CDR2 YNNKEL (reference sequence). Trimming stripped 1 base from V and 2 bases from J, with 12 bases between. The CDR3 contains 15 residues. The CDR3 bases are TGTGCCAGCAGCCAAGTTACTTTCGGGACCTACGAGCAGTACTTC. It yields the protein CASSQVTFGTYEQYF.

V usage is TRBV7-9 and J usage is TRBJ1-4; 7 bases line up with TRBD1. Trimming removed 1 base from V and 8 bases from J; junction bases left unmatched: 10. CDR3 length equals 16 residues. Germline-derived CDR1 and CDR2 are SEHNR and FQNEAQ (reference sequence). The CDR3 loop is CASSLGGTALGEKLFF. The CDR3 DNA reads TGTGCCAGCAGCTTAGGCGGGACAGCGCTTGGGGAAAAACTGTTTTTT.

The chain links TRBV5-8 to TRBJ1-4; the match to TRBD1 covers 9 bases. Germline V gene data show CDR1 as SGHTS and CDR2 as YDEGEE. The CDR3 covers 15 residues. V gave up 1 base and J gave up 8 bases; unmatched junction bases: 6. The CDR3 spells CASSLLGQGEEKLFF. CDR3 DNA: TGTGCCAGCAGCTTGCTGGGACAGGGAGAGGAAAAACTGTTTTTT.

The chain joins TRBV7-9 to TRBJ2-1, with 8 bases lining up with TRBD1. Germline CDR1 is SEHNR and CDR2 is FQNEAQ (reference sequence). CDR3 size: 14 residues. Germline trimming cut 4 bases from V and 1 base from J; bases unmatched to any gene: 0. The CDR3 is CASSWTGSYNEQFF. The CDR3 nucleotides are TGTGCCAGCAGCTGGACAGGGTCCTACAATGAGCAGTTCTTC.

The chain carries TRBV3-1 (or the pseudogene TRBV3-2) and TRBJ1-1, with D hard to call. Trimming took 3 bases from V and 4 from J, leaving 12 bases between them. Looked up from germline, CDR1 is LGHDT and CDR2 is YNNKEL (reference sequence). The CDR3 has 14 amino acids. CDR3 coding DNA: TGTGCCAGCAGCCAGGGCCCGGCGGGCACTGAAGCTTTCTTT. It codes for CASSQGPAGTEAFF.

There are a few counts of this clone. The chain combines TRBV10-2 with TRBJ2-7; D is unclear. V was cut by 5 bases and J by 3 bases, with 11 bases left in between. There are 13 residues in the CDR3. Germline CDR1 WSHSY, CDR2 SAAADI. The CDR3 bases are TGCGCCAGCAGTAGAACAGAAAGCTACGAGCAGTACTTC. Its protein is CASSRTESYEQYF.

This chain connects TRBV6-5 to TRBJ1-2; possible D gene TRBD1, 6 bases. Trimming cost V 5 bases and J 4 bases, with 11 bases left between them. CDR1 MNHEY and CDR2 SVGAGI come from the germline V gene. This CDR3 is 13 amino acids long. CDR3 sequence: CASSPQGPYGYTF. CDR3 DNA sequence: TGTGCCAGCAGTCCACAGGGACCCTATGGCTACACCTTC.

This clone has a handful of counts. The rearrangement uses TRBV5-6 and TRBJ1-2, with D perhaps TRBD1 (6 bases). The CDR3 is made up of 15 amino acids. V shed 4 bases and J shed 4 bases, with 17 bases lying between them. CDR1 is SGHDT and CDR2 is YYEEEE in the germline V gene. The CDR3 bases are TGTGCCAGCAGCGGCCCTCTCAGGGGCCTCTATGGCTACACCTTC. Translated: CASSGPLRGLYGYTF. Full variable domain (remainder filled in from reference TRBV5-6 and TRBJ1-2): DAGVTQSPTHLIKTRGQQVTLRCSPKSGHDTVSWYQQALGQGPQFIFQYYEEEERQRGNFPDRFSGHQFPNYSSELNVNALLLGDSALYLCASSGPLRGLYGYTFGSGTRLTVV.

In nucleotides, the CDR3 is TGTGCCAGTAGTGTACAGGGCCCTGAAGCTTTCTTT. Its translation: CASSVQGPEAFF. The V call is TRBV19, the J call TRBJ1-1; D might be TRBD1 (6 bases). This CDR3 is 12 amino acids long. Per germline, CDR1 LNHDA and CDR2 SQIVND (reference sequence). V lost 5 bases to trimming and J lost 6 bases, with 10 bases between them.

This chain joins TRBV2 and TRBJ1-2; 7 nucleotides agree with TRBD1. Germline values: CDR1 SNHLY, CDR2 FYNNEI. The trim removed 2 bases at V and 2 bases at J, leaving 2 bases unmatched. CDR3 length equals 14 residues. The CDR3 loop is CASSEIRGNYGYTF. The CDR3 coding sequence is TGTGCCAGCAGTGAAATCAGGGGGAACTATGGCTACACCTTC.